This T cell receptor beta chain was observed in a study of OX40 agonist ivuxolimab in advanced cancers. About this clone: Its antigen is undetermined.

Baseline was the first blood sampling point, followed by cycle 4 day 1 and cycle 7 day 1. This table comes from immunoSEQ multiplex PCR, and its TCRdb copy is limited to in-frame clones, with some not included. Seen here are around 20,000 clones, roughly 84% observed once, and the top ten hold about 30%. Study-level findings and limits: Among expanded peripheral T cells, antigen specificity went undetermined.

V gave up 5 bases and J gave up 2 bases, with 13 bases separating them. This CDR3 spans 14 amino acids. CDR1 is SGHVS, CDR2 FNYEAQ, per germline. This material consisted of CD4+ or CD8+ T cells sorted from blood, taken in a trial of the OX40 agonist ivuxolimab. This receptor was taken from an adult with an advanced solid tumor such as melanoma, head and neck, liver or kidney cancer. The chain has TRBV7-6 and TRBJ2-7; D unclear. The CDR3 is CASSVAGPTYEQYF. The CDR3 bases are TGTGCCAGCAGCGTTGCCGGGCCCACCTACGAGCAGTACTTC.